This T cell receptor beta chain was obtained from a study of shared clonotypes between healthy human individuals. Broader study findings: Approximately 5% was the fraction of naive CD4 clonotypes found shared across a few donors.

Naive CD8 cells comprised CD45RO-negative, CCR7-positively selected cells, excluding terminally differentiated effector memory CD45RA+ cells. Profiling relied on immunoSEQ multiplex PCR, and the TCRdb table lists in-frame clones only, not all of them. In the table there are 700,000 to 950,000 clones, about 96% of which are singletons. To note about this clone: What it binds is unknown. Other DNA sequences of this sample code for an identical CDR3.

Trimming removed 0 bases at V and 0 bases at J, with 6 bases between. Germline V gene sequence: CDR1 SGHDT, CDR2 YYEEEE. The CDR3 is 14 residues long. This chain connects TRBV5-6 to TRBJ1-1, with D perhaps matching TRBD1 (5 bases). The sample comprised naive CD8+ T cells sorted from blood. This TCR came from a man aged 25 to 40 in good health. The CDR3 region is CASSLGQMNTEAFF. DNA of the CDR3: TGTGCCAGCAGCTTGGGACAGATGAACACTGAAGCTTTCTTT.